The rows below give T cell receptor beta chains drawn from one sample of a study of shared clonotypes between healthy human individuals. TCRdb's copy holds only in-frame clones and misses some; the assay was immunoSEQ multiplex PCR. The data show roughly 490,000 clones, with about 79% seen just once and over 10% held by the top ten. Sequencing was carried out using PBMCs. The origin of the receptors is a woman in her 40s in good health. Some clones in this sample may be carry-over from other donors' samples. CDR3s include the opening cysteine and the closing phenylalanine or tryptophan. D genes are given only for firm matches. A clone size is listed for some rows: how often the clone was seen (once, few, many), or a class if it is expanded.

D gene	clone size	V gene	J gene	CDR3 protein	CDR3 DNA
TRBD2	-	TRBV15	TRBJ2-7	CATSRELATSGRAYEQYF	TGTGCCACCAGCAGAGAACTGGCGACTAGCGGGAGGGCCTACGAGCAGTACTTC
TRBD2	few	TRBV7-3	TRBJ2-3	CASSWRGRSDTQYF	TGTGCCAGCAGTTGGCGCGGGAGGTCAGATACGCAGTATTTT
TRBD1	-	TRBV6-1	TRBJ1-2	CASSEALTGGFGYTF	TGTGCCAGCAGTGAAGCGCTCACAGGGGGCTTTGGCTACACCTTC
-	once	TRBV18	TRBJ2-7	CASSRERGFGEQYF	TGTGCCAGCTCACGGGAAAGAGGATTCGGCGAGCAGTACTTC
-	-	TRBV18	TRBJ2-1	CASSPSSQEYNEQFF	TGTGCCAGCTCACCGAGCTCCCAGGAATACAATGAGCAGTTCTTC
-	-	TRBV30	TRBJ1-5	CAWSQGQGQPQHF	TGTGCCTGGAGCCAAGGCCAGGGTCAGCCCCAGCATTTT
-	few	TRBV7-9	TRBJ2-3	CASSLEGPDTQYF	TGTGCCAGCAGCTTAGAAGGACCAGATACGCAGTATTTT
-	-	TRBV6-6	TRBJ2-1	CASRRAESSYNEQFF	TGTGCCAGCAGGAGAGCGGAGAGCTCCTACAATGAGCAGTTCTTC
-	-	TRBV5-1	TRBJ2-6	CASTLRIPGANVLTF	TGCGCCAGCACCCTACGGATCCCTGGGGCCAACGTCCTGACTTTC
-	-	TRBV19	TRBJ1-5	CASSMSQPQHF	TGTGCCAGTAGTATGAGTCAGCCCCAGCATTTT
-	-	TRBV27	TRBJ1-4	CASSLNRVNEKLFF	TGTGCCAGCAGTTTAAACAGGGTTAATGAAAAACTGTTTTTT
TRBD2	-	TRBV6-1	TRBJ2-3	CASSRTSGEGDTQYF	TGTGCCAGCAGTCGCACTAGCGGTGAGGGAGATACGCAGTATTTT
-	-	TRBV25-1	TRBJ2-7	CAIFRGREYEQYF	TGTGCCATCTTCAGGGGACGAGAGTACGAGCAGTACTTC
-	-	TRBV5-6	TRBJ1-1	CASSLDGGLGGTEAFF	TGTGCCAGCAGCTTGGATGGGGGCCTGGGGGGCACTGAAGCTTTCTTT